These 25 T cell receptor beta chains were all obtained from the same sample, sequenced in a study of blood T cell repertoires in COVID-19. Assay used: immunoSEQ multiplex PCR; TCRdb lists only in-frame clones, some missing. Of about 480,000 clones listed, roughly nine tenths are singletons. The sample taken for sequencing was PBMCs or T cells enriched from blood (not recorded which). The receptors derive from a woman aged 18-29 years with acute COVID-19.

J is TRBJ2-7 and V is TRBV28; D not resolved. CDR3 length: 13 amino acids. Germline values: CDR1 MDHEN, CDR2 SYDVKM. Trimming took off 3 bases at V and 2 bases at J, with 8 bases between the two ends. CDR3 DNA sequence: TGTGCCAGCAGTTTGGAGCCTACCTACGAGCAGTACTTC. Encoded protein: CASSLEPTYEQYF.

The J gene is TRBJ1-5, the V gene TRBV18; 11 bases align to TRBD1. CDR3 length equals 14 residues. J gave up 6 bases and V 3 bases, and 1 base lay outside the gene matches. Germline lookup yields CDR1 KGHSH and CDR2 LQKENI. Here the CDR3 reads CASSPGTGGQPQHF. The CDR3 bases are TGTGCCAGCTCACCCGGGACAGGGGGTCAGCCCCAGCATTTT.

V gene TRBV9 combines with J gene TRBJ1-4; 7 bases line up with TRBD1. CDR1 SGDLS and CDR2 YYNGEE come from the germline V gene. V lost 2 bases to trimming and J lost 3 bases; unmatched junction nucleotides: 4. The CDR3 runs 15 residues. CDR3 nucleotide sequence: TGTGCCAGCAGCGTCCCCGGGACAGCTAATGAAAAACTGTTTTTT. It is translated as CASSVPGTANEKLFF.

This rearrangement joins TRBV20-1 to TRBJ2-7, with 11 bases matching TRBD2. The CDR3 has 15 amino acids. V was pared by 3 bases and J by 5 bases, with 9 bases of the junction left unmatched. CDR1 is DFQATT and CDR2 is SNEGSKA in the germline V gene (reference sequence). CDR3 nucleotides: TGCAGTGCTAGTCGTCTAGCGGGAGGAAGCGACGAGCAGTACTTC. The encoded protein is CSASRLAGGSDEQYF.

The chain couples TRBV19 to TRBJ2-3, with D hard to call. The CDR3 contains 13 residues. The V end lost 3 bases, the J end lost 4 bases, and 8 bases lay between the germline ends. Germline CDR1 LNHDA, CDR2 SQIVND (reference sequence). The CDR3 spells CASSINRADTQYF. CDR3 DNA: TGTGCCAGTAGTATTAACCGAGCAGATACGCAGTATTTT.

The V and J genes are TRBV5-8 and TRBJ1-6, with 9 bases matching TRBD1. The germline V gene has CDR1 SGHTS and CDR2 YDEGEE. The V gene end was trimmed by 0 bases and the J gene end by 7 bases; junction bases not matched to a gene: 2. CDR3 length equals 15 residues. The DNA for the CDR3 is TGTGCCAGCAGCTTGGGGGGACAGGGAAATTCACCCCTCCACTTT. Protein product: CASSLGGQGNSPLHF.

J is TRBJ2-1 and V is TRBV28, with 7 bases identical to TRBD2. Germline CDR1 and CDR2: MDHEN and SYDVKM. This CDR3 region has 15 residues. The trim removed 7 bases at V and 6 bases at J, leaving 12 bases unmatched. The CDR3 region is CASTPALAVSNEQFF. DNA for the CDR3: TGTGCCAGCACCCCTGCTCTAGCGGTATCCAATGAGCAGTTCTTC.

The V call is TRBV2, the J call TRBJ2-5; TRBD2 matches at 11 bases. Germline CDR1 and CDR2: SNHLY and FYNNEI. Unmatched junction bases numbered 5, after V lost 6 bases and J lost 2 bases. The CDR3 sequence is 15 residues long. CDR3 coding DNA: TGTGCCAGCAGGTTGACTAGCGGGAAACAAGAGACCCAGTACTTC. It codes for CASRLTSGKQETQYF. The full variable domain, completed using reference TRBV2 and TRBJ2-5, is EPEVTQTPSHQVTQMGQEVILRCVPISNHLYFYWYRQILGQKVEFLVSFYNNEISEKSEIFDDQFSVERPDGSNFTLKIRSTKLEDSAMYFCASRLTSGKQETQYFGPGTRLLVL.

This clone has just one count. The rearrangement joins TRBV10-1 to TRBJ2-3; TRBD1 is a possible D gene (6 bases). The CDR3 has 13 amino acids. V lost 4 bases and J 5 bases, leaving 10 bases between the germline ends. The germline V gene has CDR1 WNHNN and CDR2 SYGVQD (reference sequence). CDR3: CASSAGDVDTQYF. The CDR3 DNA sequence: TGCGCCAGCAGTGCAGGGGACGTAGATACGCAGTATTTT.

V gene TRBV4-1 combines with J gene TRBJ2-7; 12 positions agree with TRBD2. The CDR3 has 19 amino acids. Losses at the gene ends were 3 bases for V and 2 bases for J; bases not matched to a gene: 14. The V gene's germline CDR1 is MGHRA and CDR2 YSYEKL. CDR3 sequence reads: CASSHRTGRTSGDPYEQYF. CDR3 DNA sequence: TGCGCCAGCAGCCACAGGACAGGGAGGACTAGCGGGGATCCCTACGAGCAGTACTTC.

V and J are TRBV4-1 and TRBJ2-1; D unresolved. The CDR3 has 13 residues. The V end was cut by 1 base, the J end by 9 bases, with 10 bases between. CDR1 MGHRA and CDR2 YSYEKL come from the germline V gene. Here the CDR3 DNA reads TGCGCCAGCAGCCAAGGACTCGACGGTGAGCAGTTCTTC. It codes for CASSQGLDGEQFF.

The V gene is TRBV4-1, the J gene TRBJ1-2, with D perhaps TRBD1 (5 bases). The V gene's germline CDR1 is MGHRA and CDR2 YSYEKL. V lost 2 bases to trimming and J lost 8 bases, with 12 bases between them. This CDR3 contains 13 residues. CDR3 region: CASSQTGWSGYTF. The CDR3 DNA sequence: TGCGCCAGCAGCCAAACAGGATGGTCGGGCTACACCTTC.

This rearrangement joins TRBV2 to TRBJ1-1, with D hard to call. The germline V gene has CDR1 SNHLY and CDR2 FYNNEI. With 4 bases removed from V and 1 base from J, the gap between germline ends came to 7 bases. The CDR3 totals 13 residues. Here the CDR3 reads CASSANRNTEAFF. The CDR3 DNA follows: TGTGCCAGCAGTGCAAACAGGAACACTGAAGCTTTCTTT. Looking up the rest from reference TRBV2 and TRBJ1-1 gives the full variable domain: EPEVTQTPSHQVTQMGQEVILRCVPISNHLYFYWYRQILGQKVEFLVSFYNNEISEKSEIFDDQFSVERPDGSNFTLKIRSTKLEDSAMYFCASSANRNTEAFFGQGTRLTVV.

This chain joins TRBV5-5 and TRBJ1-1, with unresolved D. CDR3 length equals 14 residues. Germline values: CDR1 SGHKS, CDR2 YYEKEE (reference sequence). V was clipped by 1 base and J by 0 bases, with 7 bases between them. This CDR3 reads CASSLRTLNTEAFF. The CDR3 DNA follows: TGTGCCAGCAGCTTGCGTACTTTGAACACTGAAGCTTTCTTT. Full variable domain (rest looked up from reference TRBV5-5 and TRBJ1-1): DAGVTQSPTHLIKTRGQQVTLRCSPISGHKSVSWYQQVLGQGPQFIFQYYEKEERGRGNFPDRFSARQFPNYSSELNVNALLLGDSALYLCASSLRTLNTEAFFGQGTRLTVV.

This chain links TRBV12-3 or TRBV12-4 with TRBJ1-5; D gene uncertain. CDR3 length: 13 residues. Trimming took off 8 bases at V and 2 bases at J, with 10 bases between the two ends. CDR3 DNA sequence: TGTGCCAGCGGACTCTTCGGCAATCAGCCCCAGCATTTT. This translates into CASGLFGNQPQHF.

This clone appeared a few times. V is TRBV28 and J is TRBJ1-2; a possible D gene is TRBD1 (6 bases). The ends were cut back, 3 bases at V and 8 bases at J, with 16 bases in the middle. The germline V gene encodes CDR1 MDHEN and CDR2 SYDVKM. The CDR3 spans 14 residues. CDR3: CASSLGQGLGGYTF. CDR3 nucleotides: TGTGCCAGCAGTTTGGGGCAGGGGCTTGGGGGCTACACCTTC.

The chain carries TRBV4-1 and TRBJ2-1; the match to TRBD2 covers 14 bases. The CDR3 has 17 residues. Germline V gives CDR1 MGHRA, CDR2 YSYEKL. V lost 1 base, J lost 7 bases, and 6 bases stayed unmatched. The CDR3 is CASSQAPTSGGVNEQFF. The CDR3 DNA follows: TGCGCCAGCAGCCAAGCGCCGACTAGCGGGGGGGTGAATGAGCAGTTCTTC.

This chain joins TRBV14 and TRBJ2-1; TRBD2 is a possible D gene (6 bases). The germline V and J ends were trimmed by 1 base and 8 bases, with 12 bases remaining between them. CDR1 is SGHDN and CDR2 is FVKESK in the germline V gene. The CDR3 covers 14 residues. The CDR3, as DNA: TGTGCCAGCAGCCAAGGAGGGACTTGGCATGAGCAGTTCTTC. Amino acids: CASSQGGTWHEQFF.

This clone has a single count. The V gene is TRBV29-1, the J gene TRBJ1-1, with D perhaps TRBD1 (6 bases). Germline V gives CDR1 SQVTM, CDR2 ANQGSEA. Deletions cut 7 bases from V and 4 bases from J, with 19 bases between. The CDR3 loop spans 14 amino acids. The CDR3 DNA is TGCAGCGGCTCGCGGGGGCTGGTTGGCACTGAAGCTTTCTTT. As protein: CSGSRGLVGTEAFF.

The gene calls are TRBV21-1 and TRBJ2-5; the DNA was not compared with TRBD2, the D call given in the table. TRBV21-1 is a pseudogene. The CDR3 covers 14 residues. CDR3 region: CASSTRPFRGTQYF. The CDR3 nucleotides read TGTGCCAGCAGCACCAGACCCTTCCGAGGAACCCAGTACTTC.

The chain recombines TRBV6-1 with TRBJ2-7; TRBD1 agrees at 7 bases. The CDR3 runs to 16 residues. Germline lookup yields CDR1 MNHNS and CDR2 SASEGT. The junction had 10 bases not matched to a gene; V was cut back by 3 bases and J by 2 bases. CDR3: CASSDSYRGATYEQYF. CDR3 nucleotide sequence: TGTGCCAGCAGTGATTCTTACAGGGGAGCCACCTACGAGCAGTACTTC.

The J gene is TRBJ1-1, the V gene TRBV20-1, with TRBD1 identical over 8 bases. J gave up 4 bases and V 3 bases, and 10 bases lay outside the gene matches. Germline CDR1 DFQATT, CDR2 SNEGSKA (reference sequence). The CDR3 totals 15 residues. CDR3 DNA: TGCAGTGCTAGTCAGGGGGCAACAGGCTTCACTGAAGCTTTCTTT. Translating it yields CSASQGATGFTEAFF.

The chain carries TRBV5-1 and TRBJ2-5; 8 bases map to TRBD1. CDR3 length: 13 amino acids. Germline CDR1 SGHRS, CDR2 YFSETQ. The V segment lost 7 bases and the J segment 1 base; nucleotides outside the gene matches: 3. CDR3 in amino acids: CASGTGGQETQYF. The CDR3 nucleotides are TGCGCCAGCGGAACAGGGGGCCAAGAGACCCAGTACTTC.

The chain carries TRBV6-5 and TRBJ1-5, with D tentatively TRBD1 (5 bases). The CDR3 runs to 12 residues. The V end lost 6 bases, the J end lost 8 bases, and 11 bases lay between the germline ends. Germline-derived CDR1 and CDR2 are MNHEY and SVGAGI. CDR3 in amino acids: CASRDIPKPQHF. The CDR3 DNA follows: TGTGCCAGCAGGGACATACCGAAGCCCCAGCATTTT.

This clone was seen only once. V gene TRBV6-4 combines with J gene TRBJ1-2; D unresolved. Germline CDR1 reads MRHNA; CDR2 reads SNTAGT. This CDR3 contains 13 residues. V gave up 4 bases and J gave up 0 bases, with 6 bases separating them. DNA for the CDR3: TGTGCCAGCAGTGTAGGAGCTAACTATGGCTACACCTTC. Its protein is CASSVGANYGYTF.